These 22 T cell receptor beta chains were sequenced from one sample in a study of vaccination effects on CD4 cells after COVID-19. The table came from immunoSEQ multiplex PCR; TCRdb's copy has only in-frame clones and leaves some out. The table shows tens of thousands of clones, with approximately 75% occurring only once. Antigen-specific CD4+ T cell clonotypes were called by their expansion after viral peptide-pool culture in ViraFEST. An approximately 10-day culture period preceded the isolation of CD4+ T cells. Having tested negative for nucleocapsid antibodies, the vaccine recipients showed no prior SARS-CoV-2 infection. These receptors' antigens are unknown. Sequencing was performed on CD4+ T cells from PBMCs cultured with HCoV-NL63 spike peptides, taken before COVID-19 vaccination. The receptors shown here come from a human donor who received a COVID-19 vaccine.

The chain uses TRBV19 and TRBJ2-3; D is uncertain. Germline CDR1 is LNHDA and CDR2 is SQIVND (reference sequence). The V end lost 4 bases, the J end lost 2 bases, and 10 bases lay between the germline ends. The CDR3 is 14 amino acids. CDR3 amino acids: CASSTSPNTDTQYF. The CDR3 DNA is TGTGCCAGTAGTACGTCGCCAAACACAGATACGCAGTATTTT.

V is TRBV12-3 or TRBV12-4 and J is TRBJ2-7; D might be TRBD2 (5 bases). The ends were cut back, 1 base at V and 4 bases at J, with 8 bases in the middle. This CDR3 has 13 residues. CDR3 amino acids: CASSLGGQYEQYV. For the CDR3, the DNA is TGTGCCAGCAGTTTAGGAGGGCAGTACGAGCAGTACGTC.

V gene TRBV6-5 combines with J gene TRBJ2-7; 8 nucleotides match TRBD1. Trimming at V came to 5 bases and at J to 1 base, leaving 1 base not matched to a gene. Germline-derived CDR1 and CDR2 are MNHEY and SVGAGI. There are 13 residues in the CDR3. CDR3 coding DNA: TGTGCCAGCAGTCGGGACAGGTCCTACGAGCAGTACGTC. It is translated as CASSRDRSYEQYV.

This chain joins TRBV27 and TRBJ2-5, with D unresolved. This CDR3 has 13 amino acids. V dropped 4 bases and J dropped 7 bases, with 13 bases sitting between them. Germline CDR1 and CDR2: MNHEY and SMNVEV (reference sequence). The CDR3, as DNA: TGTGCCAGCAGTTCACACAGTTTTGGGACCCAGTACTTC. Its translation is CASSSHSFGTQYF.

The chain has TRBV27 and TRBJ2-5; 7 positions match TRBD1. CDR1 MNHEY and CDR2 SMNVEV come from the germline V gene (reference sequence). CDR3 length equals 14 residues. J was trimmed by 8 bases and V by 2 bases; bases with no gene match: 8. The CDR3 DNA follows: TGTGCCAGCAGTTTAAGACAGGGTGGGGTTACCCAGTACTTC. This translates into CASSLRQGGVTQYF.

Points on this clone: The sample holds other DNA sequences that translate to the same CDR3. The chain uses TRBV7-9 and TRBJ2-7, with a possible D match to TRBD1 (6 bases). The CDR3 extends over 12 amino acids. The germline V gene encodes CDR1 SEHNR and CDR2 FQNEAQ (reference sequence). Trimming took 5 bases from V and 5 from J, leaving 10 bases between them. The CDR3: CASSPSGDEQYV. The CDR3 DNA reads as TGTGCCAGCAGCCCGTCAGGGGACGAGCAGTACGTC.

This clone was found once. The J gene is TRBJ1-2, the V gene TRBV2; D is perhaps TRBD1 (5 bases). CDR3 length: 17 residues. Trimming pared 1 base from V and 6 bases from J, leaving 21 bases between. CDR1 SNHLY and CDR2 FYNNEI come from the germline V gene. Written as DNA, the CDR3 is TGTGCCAGCAGTGAAGTTATTGGGGCCGCAAAAGGGGATGGCTACACCTTC. Amino acids: CASSEVIGAAKGDGYTF.

The rearrangement uses TRBV2 and TRBJ1-5; D is unclear. The germline V gene encodes CDR1 SNHLY and CDR2 FYNNEI. V was shortened by 10 bases and J by 1 base, with 11 bases between the two germline ends. The CDR3 has 13 amino acids. The CDR3 loop reads CATAGYSNQPQHF. As DNA, the CDR3 is TGTGCCACAGCGGGATACAGCAATCAGCCCCAGCATTTT.

This clone was seen more than once but under ten times. The chain carries TRBV6-5 and TRBJ2-1; 10 bases are shared with TRBD1. The length of the CDR3 is 14 residues. Germline V gene data show CDR1 as MNHEY and CDR2 as SVGAGI. V lost 8 bases and J lost 8; bases outside the gene matches: 9. The CDR3: CASLLRDRGYEQFF. The CDR3 coding sequence is TGTGCCAGCCTGCTCCGGGACAGGGGATATGAGCAGTTCTTC.

The V call is TRBV10-3, the J call TRBJ1-1, with D possibly being TRBD1 (6 bases). Germline loops: CDR1 ENHRY, CDR2 SYGVKD. This CDR3 is 14 amino acids long. V lost 6 bases and J lost 1, with 12 bases in between. CDR3 in DNA: TGTGCCATCAGACTAGGACAGCAGAACACTGAAGCTTTCTTT. This gives the protein CAIRLGQQNTEAFF.

This clone showed up just a few times. This sequence joins TRBV6-4 and TRBJ1-6; D is unresolved. Trimming stripped 0 bases from V and 8 bases from J, with 5 bases between. Germline V CDR1 and CDR2: MRHNA, SNTAGT. The CDR3 is 13 amino acids. The CDR3 nucleotides read TGTGCCAGCAGTGACTCTAGGGATTCACCCCTCCACTTT. It yields the protein CASSDSRDSPLHF.

The chain links TRBV10-3 to TRBJ2-1; 11 positions match TRBD1. The germline gives CDR1 ENHRY, CDR2 SYGVKD. Trimming removed 3 bases from V and 5 bases from J; junction bases left unmatched: 6. The CDR3 sequence is 16 residues long. The CDR3 DNA reads as TGTGCCATCAGTGACAGGACAGGGGGCGTGAACAATGAGCAGTTCTTC. This encodes CAISDRTGGVNNEQFF.

This sequence joins TRBV5-1 and TRBJ2-4; no firm D call. Germline V gene data show CDR1 as SGHRS and CDR2 as YFSETQ. The V end was cut by 0 bases, the J end by 0 bases, with 10 bases between. CDR3 length: 16 residues. The CDR3 spells CASSLEPGRAKNIQYF. CDR3 sequence (DNA): TGCGCCAGCAGCTTGGAGCCAGGTCGAGCCAAAAACATTCAGTACTTC.

The chain carries TRBV6-5 and TRBJ1-2; 9 bases fit TRBD1. This CDR3 contains 15 residues. Germline CDR1 and CDR2: MNHEY and SVGAGI. Germline trimming cut 6 bases from V and 1 base from J; bases unmatched to any gene: 6. CDR3 protein: CASRRDRENNYGYTF. CDR3 bases: TGTGCCAGCAGACGGGACAGGGAAAATAACTATGGCTACACCTTC.

The rearrangement links TRBV13 to TRBJ1-2, with D maybe TRBD1 (5 bases). This CDR3 has 15 amino acids. Trimming left V 4 bases short and J 3 bases short, with 15 bases between. CDR1 and CDR2 from the germline V gene are PRHDT and FYEKMQ (reference sequence). CDR3 sequence reads: CASSSGRSFDYGYTF. The CDR3 nucleotides read TGTGCCAGCAGCTCGGGACGGAGCTTTGACTATGGCTACACCTTC. The entire variable domain, with the rest obtained from reference TRBV13 and TRBJ1-2, is as follows: AAGVIQSPRHLIKEKRETATLKCYPIPRHDTVYWYQQGPGQDPQFLISFYEKMQSDKGSIPDRFSAQQFSDYHSELNMSSLELGDSALYFCASSSGRSFDYGYTFGSGTRLTVV.

V is TRBV6-1 and J is TRBJ1-5; possibly TRBD1 for D (5 bases). Germline lookup yields CDR1 MNHNS and CDR2 SASEGT. The CDR3 loop spans 15 amino acids. Deletions cut 1 base from V and 6 bases from J, with 13 bases between. CDR3 loop: CASSEGLQGPQPQHF. The DNA for the CDR3 is TGTGCCAGCAGTGAAGGTCTGCAGGGTCCTCAGCCCCAGCATTTT.

The CDR3 coding sequence is TGCGCCAGCAGCCAAATGACAGGGGTTGGGGCCAACGTCCTGACTTTC. Its translation: CASSQMTGVGANVLTF. This chain joins TRBV4-1 and TRBJ2-6, with 8 bases matching TRBD1. Unmatched junction bases numbered 3, after V lost 2 bases and J lost 3 bases. Germline V lookup: CDR1 MGHRA, CDR2 YSYEKL. This CDR3 region has 16 residues.

The table lists this clone with a few counts. V usage is TRBV7-2 and J usage is TRBJ1-1; D possibly corresponds to TRBD1 (5 bases). Per germline, CDR1 SGHTA and CDR2 FQGNSA. The germline V and J ends were trimmed by 5 bases and 4 bases, with 8 bases remaining between them. The length of the CDR3 is 12 residues. For the CDR3, the DNA is TGTGCCAGCAGCCGGGGGTCCACTGAAGCTTTCTTT. It yields the protein CASSRGSTEAFF.

The V gene is TRBV5-1, the J gene TRBJ2-2, with D possibly called TRBD1 or TRBD2 (5 bases each). Germline loops: CDR1 SGHRS, CDR2 YFSETQ. The germline V and J ends were trimmed by 0 bases and 2 bases, with 11 bases remaining between them. CDR3 size: 16 residues. In nucleotides, the CDR3 is TGCGCCAGCAGCTTGGAGGCAGGGAGAAACACCGGGGAGCTGTTTTTT. Translated: CASSLEAGRNTGELFF.

V is TRBV5-1 and J is TRBJ2-3, with D perhaps assigned TRBD1 or TRBD2 (5 bases each). The V gene lost 7 bases and the J gene lost 7 bases, with 19 bases spanning the gap. Per germline, CDR1 SGHRS and CDR2 YFSETQ. The CDR3 loop spans 14 amino acids. Here the CDR3 reads CASGEGTDTHTQYF. In DNA, the CDR3 is TGCGCCAGCGGGGAAGGGACGGATACTCATACGCAGTATTTT.

V and J are TRBV10-2 and TRBJ1-4, with D perhaps TRBD1 (5 bases). V lost 8 bases to trimming and J lost 6 bases, with 13 bases between them. Germline-derived CDR1 and CDR2 are WSHSY and SAAADI. The CDR3 has 13 amino acids. The chain's CDR3 is CASRDVGDEKLFF. The CDR3, as DNA: TGCGCCAGCCGGGACGTAGGGGATGAAAAACTGTTTTTT.

The J gene is TRBJ2-3, the V gene TRBV7-8, with D possibly being TRBD1 (6 bases). The V gene lost 2 bases and the J gene lost 5 bases, with 23 bases spanning the gap. This CDR3 is built from 18 residues. Germline CDR1 is SGHVS and CDR2 is FQNEAQ. The chain's CDR3 is CASSLNAGTIGRGDTQYF. CDR3 bases: TGTGCCAGCAGCTTAAATGCCGGGACGATCGGCAGGGGAGATACGCAGTATTTT. The full variable domain, with the rest looked up from reference TRBV7-8 and TRBJ2-3, is GAGVSQSPRYKVAKRGQDVALRCDPISGHVSLFWYQQALGQGPEFLTYFQNEAQLDKSGLPSDRFFAERPEGSVSTLKIQRTQQEDSAVYLCASSLNAGTIGRGDTQYFGPGTRLTVL.